This T cell receptor beta chain was recovered during a study of regulatory T cells in long-lasting Graves disease. The time point was: newly diagnosed GD, antithyroid drugs for less than 3 months. There was RNA extracted from PBMCs, and the TCR library was made from it. Study-level points and caveats: A reduction in accuracy may have resulted from the small sample size. TRBV28, TRBJ1-2 and TRBJ2-5 emerged as the favored segments in persistent disease.

V dropped 0 bases and J dropped 1 base, with 6 bases sitting between them. The V gene's germline CDR1 is GTSNPN and CDR2 SVGIG (reference sequence). The CDR3 has 13 amino acids. This clonotype has a count of ten or more. The target antigen is unknown. Construction of the TCR beta libraries employed iRepertoire HTBI primers in conjunction with Arm-PCR of CDR3 regions. From the multiplex PCR reads, TCRdb called clonotypes with MiXCR, one entry per CDR3 protein. Among fewer than 550,000 distinct CDR3 sequences listed, more than 15% were seen once. These data were also filed under a second study, of T cells in Graves' hyperthyroidism and ophthalmopathy.

The receptor's source is a woman aged 35-65 years with Graves disease. The sample consisted of peripheral blood mononuclear cells (PBMCs), taken at new diagnosis, from a patient treated with antithyroid drugs. The chain combines TRBV30 with TRBJ1-1; D not certain. The CDR3 DNA is TGTGCCTGGAGTGTAGACTCGAACACTGAAGCTTTCTTT. This sequence encodes CAWSVDSNTEAFF.